Below, 21 T cell receptor beta chains from the same sample are listed, as sequenced in a study of T cells in Graves' hyperthyroidism and ophthalmopathy. Amplification of TCR beta CDR3 regions was performed using RNA transcripts as template. With the HTBI primer set, the TCR CDR3 went through a first round of RT-PCR. Via MiXCR, TCRdb re-called the multiplex PCR reads, giving one row per CDR3 protein. The sample holds hundreds of thousands of distinct CDR3 sequences; roughly 17% are singletons and the top ten take around 26%. Sequenced: blood. These receptors were taken from a woman aged 18-35 years with Graves' ophthalmopathy.

This clonotype was observed at least ten times. The chain combines TRBV7-3 with TRBJ2-1; D might be TRBD2 (5 bases). The CDR3 totals 16 residues. V lost 5 bases to trimming and J lost 5 bases, with 19 bases between them. Germline V CDR1 and CDR2: SGHTA, FQGTGA. CDR3 amino acids: CASSLGPNSGNNEQFF. CDR3 nucleotide sequence: TGTGCCAGCAGCCTCGGGCCGAACTCGGGGAACAATGAGCAGTTCTTC.

Ten or more counts support this clonotype. The chain combines TRBV7-2 with TRBJ1-2; 11 bases map to TRBD1. Germline lookup yields CDR1 SGHTA and CDR2 FQGNSA. This CDR3 has 16 amino acids. The junction had 7 bases not matched to a gene; V was cut back by 5 bases and J by 2 bases. The CDR3 DNA is TGTGCCAGCAGCCCCCGGACAGGGGGCAAGAACTATGGCTACACCTTC. Protein sequence: CASSPRTGGKNYGYTF.

The sample holds many counts of this clonotype. J is TRBJ1-1 and V is TRBV20-1; the D is unclear. The V end was cut by 3 bases, the J end by 0 bases, with 11 bases between. Germline CDR1 DFQATT, CDR2 SNEGSKA (reference sequence). This CDR3 has 14 residues. This CDR3 is CSASEAGMNTEAFF. Written as DNA, the CDR3 is TGCAGTGCTAGCGAGGCAGGCATGAACACTGAAGCTTTCTTT.

In its sample, this clonotype was seen many times. The rearrangement links TRBV27 to TRBJ2-7, with D possibly being TRBD1 or TRBD2 (6 bases each). The CDR3 contains 14 residues. The germline V gene encodes CDR1 MNHEY and CDR2 SMNVEV (reference sequence). Trimming took 4 bases from V and 2 from J, leaving 12 bases between them. The CDR3 loop is CASSWGAGAYEQYF. CDR3 bases: TGTGCCAGCAGTTGGGGGGCAGGGGCCTACGAGCAGTACTTC.

This clonotype was seen many times. V gene TRBV18 combines with J gene TRBJ2-6, with 8 bases matching TRBD1. The ends lost 5 bases at V and 2 bases at J; junction bases unmatched: 5. This CDR3 has 16 amino acids. Germline V gene data show CDR1 as KGHSH and CDR2 as LQKENI. CDR3 nucleotide sequence: TGTGCCAGCTCATTACAGGGGGTCACTGGGGCCAACGTCCTGACTTTC. This sequence encodes CASSLQGVTGANVLTF.

The chain uses TRBV4-2 and TRBJ2-1; D possibly corresponds to TRBD1 (5 bases). Germline V lookup: CDR1 LGHNA, CDR2 YNFKEQ. This CDR3 has 17 amino acids. V lost 3 bases and J lost 4, with 19 bases in between. Here the CDR3 reads CASSQILLRQSYNEQFF. The CDR3 DNA follows: TGTGCCAGCAGCCAGATTTTGTTGAGACAGAGTTACAATGAGCAGTTCTTC.

This clonotype was observed at least ten times. The chain's CDR3 is CASSSGFTDTQYF. DNA for the CDR3: TGTGCCAGCAGCTCGGGATTCACAGATACGCAGTATTTT. This sequence joins TRBV7-3 and TRBJ2-3, with D perhaps matching TRBD2 (5 bases). Trimming took off 4 bases at V and 2 bases at J, with 7 bases between the two ends. The CDR3 contains 13 residues. The germline CDR1 and CDR2 sequences are SGHTA and FQGTGA.

This clonotype was counted at least ten times. This rearrangement joins TRBV28 to TRBJ1-4; 8 nucleotides align to TRBD1. V lost 6 bases to trimming and J lost 7 bases; unmatched junction nucleotides: 7. The germline CDR1 and CDR2 sequences are MDHEN and SYDVKM. The CDR3 is made up of 14 amino acids. CDR3 sequence: CASSTRGQGEKLFF. In nucleotides, the CDR3 is TGTGCCAGCAGCACCAGGGGGCAGGGTGAAAAACTGTTTTTT.

The rearrangement links TRBV6-1 to TRBJ2-7; 9 nucleotides align to TRBD1. The CDR3 length is 15 residues. Trimming cost V 8 bases and J 2 bases; bases outside gene matches: 10. The germline gives CDR1 MNHNS, CDR2 SASEGT. The DNA for the CDR3 is TGTGCCAGCCGGGGGCCGGGACAGGGTACCTACGAGCAGTACTTC. Translating gives CASRGPGQGTYEQYF.

The table lists this clonotype with many counts. The chain is built from TRBV12-3 or TRBV12-4 and TRBJ1-5; D not resolved. Between the trimmed V and J ends, which lost 7 bases and 4 bases, there was a span of 8 bases. The CDR3 has 12 residues. This CDR3 is CASKIGNQPQHF. CDR3 nucleotide sequence: TGTGCCAGCAAAATCGGGAATCAGCCCCAGCATTTT.

Concerning this clonotype: A read error may be the cause here, since a much bigger clone is one base away. This rearrangement joins TRBV12-3 or TRBV12-4 to TRBJ1-1; D is undetermined. The CDR3 consists of 13 residues. Trimming removed 6 bases from V and 0 bases from J, with 8 bases in between. The CDR3 nucleotides read TGTGCCAGCAGGTTACTTATGAACACTGAAGCTTTCTTT. Its translation: CASRLLMNTEAFF.

This chain links TRBV19 with TRBJ2-2; a possible D gene is TRBD1 (5 bases). CDR3 size: 12 residues. The germline V and J ends were trimmed by 7 bases and 4 bases, with 7 bases remaining between them. CDR1 is LNHDA, CDR2 SQIVND, per germline (reference sequence). The CDR3 protein is CASIGATGELFF. The DNA for the CDR3 is TGTGCCAGTATTGGGGCCACCGGGGAGCTGTTTTTT.

This rearrangement joins TRBV4-3 to TRBJ2-7; TRBD2 agrees at 8 bases. This CDR3 region has 16 residues. After removal of 4 bases from V and 4 bases from J, the junction contained 12 bases not matched to a gene. The germline CDR1 and CDR2 sequences are LGHNA and YSLEER. CDR3 in amino acids: CASSRTYPREVYEQYF. CDR3 coding DNA: TGCGCCAGCAGCCGCACATACCCGCGGGAGGTTTACGAGCAGTACTTC.

This clonotype was counted many times. V and J are TRBV18 and TRBJ2-7; D might be TRBD2 (7 bases). Germline values: CDR1 KGHSH, CDR2 LQKENI. Between the trimmed V and J ends, which lost 4 bases and 3 bases, there was a span of 19 bases. The CDR3 is 16 residues long. The CDR3 DNA reads as TGTGCCAGCTCACGGACAGCCGGGACTACTGACTACGAGCAGTACTTC. Its protein is CASSRTAGTTDYEQYF.

This clonotype was counted a single time. The chain joins TRBV5-6 to TRBJ2-5; 8 positions agree with TRBD1. The CDR3 loop spans 14 amino acids. Germline values: CDR1 SGHDT, CDR2 YYEEEE. Trimming took 3 bases from V and 3 from J; bases not matched to a gene: 4. The CDR3 protein is CASSSDRAKETQYF. CDR3 DNA: TGTGCCAGCAGCTCGGACAGGGCGAAAGAGACCCAGTACTTC.

This clonotype was recorded at least ten times. The chain employs TRBV9 and TRBJ2-3; TRBD2 matches at 13 bases. The V and J ends lost 4 bases and 4 bases, in that order; junction bases with no gene match: 6. Germline-derived CDR1 and CDR2 are SGDLS and YYNGEE. The CDR3 is made up of 16 amino acids. CDR3 loop: CASSITSGRAPDTQYF. The CDR3 nucleotides read TGTGCCAGCAGCATAACTAGCGGGAGGGCTCCAGATACGCAGTATTTT.

Ten or more counts support this clonotype. This chain connects TRBV5-4 to TRBJ2-5, with TRBD2 identical over 9 bases. The germline V gene encodes CDR1 SGHNT and CDR2 YYREEE (reference sequence). The J segment lost 8 bases and the V segment lost 3 bases, leaving 11 bases of the junction unmatched. The CDR3 has 15 amino acids. CDR3 DNA: TGTGCCAGCAGCTGGGGGACTAGCATACACCAAACCCAGTACTTC. Translated, it gives CASSWGTSIHQTQYF.

This clonotype was observed many times. The chain couples TRBV6-2 or TRBV6-3 to TRBJ2-7; tentative D call: TRBD1 (5 bases). The CDR3 totals 15 residues. Germline V gene sequence: CDR1 MNHEY, CDR2 SVGEGT. The V gene lost 2 bases and the J gene lost 2 bases, with 13 bases spanning the gap. The CDR3 DNA sequence: TGTGCCAGCAGTTACCTCGGCAGGGCCCCCTACGAGCAGTACTTC. It yields the protein CASSYLGRAPYEQYF.

This clonotype has ten or more counts. The rearrangement uses TRBV3-1 and TRBJ2-3, with D uncertain. CDR3 length: 13 amino acids. Trimming removed 0 bases at V and 2 bases at J, with 3 bases between. Germline CDR1 reads LGHDT; CDR2 reads YNNKEL (reference sequence). The CDR3 protein is CASSQDFTDTQYF. The CDR3, as DNA: TGTGCCAGCAGCCAAGACTTCACAGATACGCAGTATTTT.

The chain links TRBV28 to TRBJ1-5; D is perhaps TRBD1 (6 bases). Germline V gene lookup returns CDR1 MDHEN and CDR2 SYDVKM. This CDR3 has 14 amino acids. V lost 9 bases and J lost 3, with 15 bases in between. The CDR3 sequence is CASCYGGYNQPQHF. In DNA, the CDR3 is TGTGCCAGTTGTTATGGGGGCTACAATCAGCCCCAGCATTTT. The complete variable domain, with remaining parts taken from reference TRBV28 and TRBJ1-5, reads DVKVTQSSRYLVKRTGEKVFLECVQDMDHENMFWYRQDPGLGLRLIYFSYDVKMKEKGDIPEGYSVSREKKERFSLILESASTNQTSMYLCASCYGGYNQPQHFGDGTRLSIL.

The chain uses TRBV5-1 and TRBJ1-2; a weak D match, TRBD1 (5 bases). The CDR3 loop spans 14 amino acids. Germline V gene data show CDR1 as SGHRS and CDR2 as YFSETQ. Deletions cut 6 bases from V and 10 bases from J, with 22 bases between. CDR3 bases: TGCGCCAGCACCCTGGGGAGGGCAGCACAGGACTACACCTTC. It encodes CASTLGRAAQDYTF. Full variable domain (remainder filled in from reference TRBV5-1 and TRBJ1-2): KAGVTQTPRYLIKTRGQQVTLSCSPISGHRSVSWYQQTPGQGLQFLFEYFSETQRNKGNFPGRFSGRQFSNSRSEMNVSTLELGDSALYLCASTLGRAAQDYTFGSGTRLTVV.